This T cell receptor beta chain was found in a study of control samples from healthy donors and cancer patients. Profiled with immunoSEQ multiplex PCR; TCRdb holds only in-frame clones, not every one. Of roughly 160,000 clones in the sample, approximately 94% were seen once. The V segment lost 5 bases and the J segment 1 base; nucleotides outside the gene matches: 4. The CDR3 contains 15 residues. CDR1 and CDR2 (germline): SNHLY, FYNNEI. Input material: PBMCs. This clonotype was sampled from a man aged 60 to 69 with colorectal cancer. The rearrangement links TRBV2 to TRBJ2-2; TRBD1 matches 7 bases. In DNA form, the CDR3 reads TGTGCCAGCAGTATTAGGACAGGGAACACCGGGGAGCTGTTTTTT. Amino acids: CASSIRTGNTGELFF.